This TCR beta chain was observed in a study of tumor and adjacent non-tumor tissue in lung cancer (dated 2018 in TCRdb). Some background on the complete study: Of the cohort, 12 patients had adenocarcinoma, 2 had squamous cell carcinoma and 1 had small cell lung cancer. The study compared bulk TCRbeta repertoires between lung tumor tissue and matched distant non-tumor lung tissue from fewer than 19 lung cancer patients. For each patient, one tumor sample and one normal lung sample were taken, giving roughly 30 paired specimens that underwent TCRbeta CDR3 sequencing. Ages among the 15 or so patients ranged from roughly 31 to 85 years, there were around ten men and 5 women, and disease was at TNM stage I to III. A total of some 130 million productive TCRbeta reads were generated by sequencing, corresponding to an average of about 4.17 million reads per sample. Results and caveats for the whole study, not just this receptor: The top 100 clones accounted for a significantly larger cumulative portion of the repertoire in normal lung than in tumor tissue. Neither the sequencing platform nor unique molecular identifiers are mentioned in the methods. Tumor tissue showed significantly greater TCR diversity (inverse Simpson) than normal lung tissue (431.37 vs 166.20, P = 0.0075, Mann-Whitney U test). Peripheral blood was not sequenced, so blood TCRbeta repertoires were not examined in the lung cancer patients of the study. The cohort had only about 15 patients, and the authors noted that larger samples and more detailed clinical data are needed. TCR diversity was significantly higher in younger patients, and greater tumor TCR diversity was associated with shorter overall survival and shorter disease-free survival.

As encoded in the germline V gene (reference sequence), CDR1 is DFQATT while CDR2 is SNEGSKA. Trimming accounts for 3 bases at V and 5 bases at J, while the number of junction bases matched to no gene is 10. There are 14 amino acids in the CDR3, from cysteine to phenylalanine inclusive. Only the CDR3 region is kept as DNA, spanning 42 bases read in frame from base 1. RNA was isolated from bulk unsorted tissue, and RNA quality was assessed with a NanoDrop ND-1000 and an Agilent 2100. The donors were newly diagnosed lung cancer patients admitted for thoracic surgery in China from August to November 2014 who had not received prior chemotherapy. Patients with previous radiotherapy or chemotherapy, or with another concurrent cancer, were excluded from the study. Pieces of surgical tissue measuring roughly 1-2.2 cm3 were kept in RNAlater solution and stored at -80 degrees C until use. Receptor amplification or capture employed multiplex PCR. Sequencing was performed on an Illumina HiSeq 2500. TCRbeta libraries were constructed through three rounds of nested PCR with primers (Table S4) according to protocols adapted from ARM-PCR. Before sequencing, PCR products of 200-500 bp were cut from the gel and purified using the QIAquick gel extraction kit. The paper's processing steps were these. Trimmomatic was used to clean the reads, FLASH was used to merge the reads into complete CDR3 sequences, and MiTCR was used to assign the reads to V(D)J germline segments. Clonal diversity was calculated as the inverse Simpson's index using VDJtools. In-frame sequences lacking a premature stop codon were counted as productive reads. TCRdb reworked the public reads: Q25 trimming with fastp, MiXCR clone assembly, productive beta chains retained. Records with the same CDR3 protein are collapsed into one entry carrying the most frequent genes and DNA. TCRdb's processing, not the study's, gives the V and J calls here. Counted in this sample were 120,000 or so distinct CDR3 sequences; over 65% of them appeared once. The ten largest clones add up to roughly 13% of the sample.

This clonotype was found many times. No cognate antigen has been identified for it. Qualities for individual bases were not recorded, and no much larger clone is one base off. This sequence was found in a young man with non-small cell lung cancer. The chain joins TRBV20-1 to TRBJ2-7, and 7 junction bases match TRBD2. The sequencing input was lung tumor tissue. The DNA sequence is TGCAGTGCTAGTAACCCCTTGGCGGGAGACGAGCAGTACTTC. It codes for CSASNPLAGDEQYF.